The rows below give T cell receptor beta chains drawn from one sample of a study of blood T cells in healthy people across ages. One entry per CDR3 protein results from TCRdb running MiXCR on the 5' RACE reads. This table holds roughly 1 million distinct CDR3 sequences, roughly a quarter found once. Another study also made use of these data, one on T cells of mothers and their children.

The specimen sequenced was blood. The receptors originated from a girl aged 2 to 9 in good health. Both conserved end residues are part of each CDR3. The D gene is left open where the match is weak. Size is stated for part of the rows, as once, few or many counts, or as a class when the clone is expanded.

TRBJ2-7,NA,NA,TRBV2,TGTGCCAGCACCGGAGACCTCTACGAGCAGTACTTC,CASTGDLYEQYF
TRBJ2-5,NA,NA,TRBV6-1,TGTGCCAGCAGTGACCTAGGGGAGACCCAGTACTTC,CASSDLGETQYF
TRBJ2-5,many,TRBD2,TRBV5-1,TGTGCCAGCAGCTTAGGGCTAGCGGGGGCGCAGGAGACCCAGTACTTC,CASSLGLAGAQETQYF
TRBJ1-2,NA,NA,TRBV5-1,TGCGCCAGCAGCTGGGGCCTCTATGGCTACACCTTC,CASSWGLYGYTF
TRBJ2-1,NA,TRBD2,TRBV20-1,TGCAGTGCTAGAGATCTTAGCGGGAGGGCCTACAATGAGCAGTTCTTC,CSARDLSGRAYNEQFF
TRBJ2-7,NA,TRBD1,TRBV7-9,TGTGCCAGCAGCTTTTCGACAGGGGGTACCTACGAGCAGTACTTC,CASSFSTGGTYEQYF
TRBJ2-7,NA,NA,TRBV10-3,TGTGCCATCAGTGACCCCGGGACTCCAGACTCCTACGAGCAGTACTTC,CAISDPGTPDSYEQYF
TRBJ2-1,NA,NA,TRBV20-1,TGCAGTGCTAGAGATCTTAGAGGGCCCTACAATGAGCAGCTCTTC,CSARDLRGPYNEQLF
TRBJ1-1,few,TRBD1,TRBV12-3/TRBV12-4,TGTGCCAGCAGTATTGGGACAGCCAAGAACACTGAAGCTTTCTTT,CASSIGTAKNTEAFF
TRBJ2-1,NA,NA,TRBV7-2,TGTGCCAGCAGCAAGGAGGGTCTAGCGAGCAATGAGCAGTTCTTC,CASSKEGLASNEQFF
TRBJ1-3,few,NA,TRBV27,TGTGCCAGCAGCGCATTTGGGCTCTCCCTCTTATATTTT,CASSAFGLSLLYF